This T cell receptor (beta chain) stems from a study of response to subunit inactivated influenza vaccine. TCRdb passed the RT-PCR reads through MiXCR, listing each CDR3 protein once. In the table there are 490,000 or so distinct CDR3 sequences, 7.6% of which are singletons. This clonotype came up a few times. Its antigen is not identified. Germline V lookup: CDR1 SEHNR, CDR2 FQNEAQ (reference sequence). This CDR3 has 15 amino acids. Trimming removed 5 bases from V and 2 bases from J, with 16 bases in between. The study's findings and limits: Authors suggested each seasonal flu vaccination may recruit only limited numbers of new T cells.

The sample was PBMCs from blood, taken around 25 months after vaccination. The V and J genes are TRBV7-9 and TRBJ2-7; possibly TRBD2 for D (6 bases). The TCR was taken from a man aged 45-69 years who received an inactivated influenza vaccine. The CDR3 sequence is CASSLMEGLPYEQYF. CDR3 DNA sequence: TGTGCCAGCAGCCTAATGGAGGGACTGCCCTACGAGCAGTACTTC.